The sequence of this TCR beta chain was determined in a study of shared clonotypes between healthy human individuals. Study-level background: Two women and three men aged 18 to 49 served as donors. Each donor's CD8 memory used one plate, CD8 naive two, each CD4 subset three.

This clone appeared a single time. Clones were read by immunoSEQ multiplex PCR, and TCRdb kept only the in-frame ones, dropping some. The table shows about 2 million clones, with just under 95% occurring only once. Naive CD8 populations comprised CD45RO-negative cells positively selected for CCR7, excluding terminally differentiated effector memory CD45RA+ cells. All donors were healthy HIV-negative adults lacking recent acute infections or vaccinations. The sequenced sample consisted of naive CD8+ T cells sorted from blood. The clonotype originates from a man between 18 and 35 years old in good health.

The CDR3 bases are TGTGCCAGCAGTTCGACACGCCAAGGCACTGAAGCTTTCTTT. Its protein product is CASSSTRQGTEAFF. V and J are TRBV7-9 and TRBJ1-1; D gene unclear. Trimming stripped 6 bases from V and 4 bases from J, with 15 bases between. Germline CDR1 and CDR2: SEHNR and FQNEAQ (reference sequence). The CDR3 is made up of 14 amino acids.